Listed here is a single T cell receptor beta chain. This sample is part of a study of blood T cell repertoires in COVID-19. Study details: COVID-19 samples, acute and convalescent, were from the United States, Italy and Spain.

Cohorts were determined from participant-reported clinical history. This table comes from immunoSEQ multiplex PCR, and its TCRdb copy is limited to in-frame clones, with some not included. The data show fewer than 350,000 clones, with 75% to 90% seen just once and 1.9% held by the top ten. The sequenced material came from PBMCs or T cells enriched from blood (not recorded which). The sequence derives from a woman in her 30s who had been exposed to COVID-19.

The CDR3 protein is CASSLAGLRYEQYF. The DNA of the CDR3 is TGTGCCAGCAGTTTGGCAGGGTTAAGGTACGAGCAGTACTTC. The J gene is TRBJ2-7, the V gene TRBV27; weak D call: TRBD1 (5 bases). V shed 3 bases and J shed 4 bases, with 13 bases lying between them. CDR1 MNHEY and CDR2 SMNVEV come from the germline V gene (reference sequence). The CDR3 spans 14 residues.